This TCR beta chain was recorded in a study of shared clonotypes between healthy human individuals. Overall study results and limits: Represented genetic and exposure-history diversity was restricted by having few donors.

CDR1 is ENHRY and CDR2 is SYGVKD in the germline V gene. V was cut by 3 bases and J by 4 bases, with 12 bases left in between. CDR3 length: 14 amino acids. Turning to this clone: Its antigen remains unidentified.

Each subset's genomic DNA was split evenly across several immunoSEQ plates. Some clones are missing from TCRdb's copy, which holds only in-frame ones; the method was immunoSEQ multiplex PCR. Found here are a few million clones, over 85% of them singletons; the top ten hold over 0.12%. This sequence was found in a man aged 18 to 29 in good health. This chain links TRBV10-3 with TRBJ1-1, with a tentative D call TRBD1 (6 bases). The specimen sequenced was naive CD4+ T cells sorted from blood. Subset reported: CD45RA+ positively selected. The CDR3 nucleotides read TGTGCCATCAGTGACGCCGGGGGCGGCACTGAAGCTTTCTTT. It codes for CAISDAGGGTEAFF.